Following are 4 T cell receptor beta chains from one sample sequenced in a study of vaccination and CD4 T cells after COVID-19. Which antigens these TCRs recognize remains unknown. Scientists ran DNA taken from cultured CD4+ T cells through the Oncomine TCR Beta short-read assay for sequencing. TCRdb reprocessed the PCR reads via MiXCR and lists one record per CDR3 protein. The repertoire includes around 16,000 distinct CDR3 sequences, more than 45% of them detected once, and around 20% sits in the top ten. Time point defined: late sampling 161 to 241 days after vaccination in a few convalescent patients. Treatment defined: approximately 9-day PBMC culture with coronavirus spike peptide pools or control peptides (ViraFEST assay). The sequencing used CD4+ T cells from blood, cultured in vitro, collected about 7 months after SARS-CoV-2 vaccination. The origin of the receptors is a human donor who had recovered from COVID-19.

This clonotype is deemed medium-sized (0.01 to 0.1%). The chain employs TRBV10-3 and TRBJ1-2; 7 nucleotides align to TRBD1. Trimming took 7 bases from V and 2 from J; bases not matched to a gene: 7. This CDR3 has 14 amino acids. The germline V gene encodes CDR1 ENHRY and CDR2 SYGVKD. CDR3 sequence reads: CAIMGTDSNYGYTF. In nucleotides, the CDR3 is TGTGCCATCATGGGGACAGATTCCAACTATGGCTACACCTTC.

CDR3 residues: CASSPLLGAVGDTQYF. DNA of the CDR3: TGTGCCAGTAGTCCTCTCCTCGGCGCGGTGGGAGATACGCAGTATTTT. J is TRBJ2-3 and V is TRBV19; no firm D call. Germline lookup yields CDR1 LNHDA and CDR2 SQIVND (reference sequence). This CDR3 has 16 amino acids. V was trimmed by 5 bases and J by 5 bases, leaving 20 bases between them.

The J gene is TRBJ1-2, the V gene TRBV6-2 or TRBV6-3; no definite D call. Trimming stripped 2 bases from V and 8 bases from J, with 6 bases between. The germline V gene encodes CDR1 MNHEY and CDR2 SVGEGT. The CDR3 has 11 amino acids. CDR3 sequence (DNA): TGTGCCAGCAGTTACCTCTGGGGCTACACCTTC. Protein product: CASSYLWGYTF.

Only a few counts were recorded for this clonotype. The chain has TRBV7-9 and TRBJ1-3; D not certain. Germline CDR1 is SEHNR and CDR2 is FQNEAQ (reference sequence). CDR3 length: 18 amino acids. V dropped 2 bases and J dropped 4 bases, with 21 bases sitting between them. The CDR3 DNA follows: TGTGCCAGCAGCTTAAGGGCGGCGGCCCTAACGCCGGGAAACACCATATATTTT. Translation: CASSLRAAALTPGNTIYF.